This passage covers 23 T cell receptor beta chains from one sample sequenced in a study of blood T cell repertoires in COVID-19. Repertoires were generated with immunoSEQ multiplex PCR, while TCRdb's copy carries only in-frame clones and drops some. The sample contains roughly 100,000 clones, about 85% of which appear only once. Sequencing was done on a sample of peripheral blood. The receptors shown here come from a man aged 50 or older with active COVID-19.

This clone occurred once. V usage is TRBV27 and J usage is TRBJ1-4; 9 bases are a match to TRBD1. The CDR3 loop spans 14 amino acids. The germline V gene encodes CDR1 MNHEY and CDR2 SMNVEV (reference sequence). With V trimmed by 5 bases and J by 11 bases, 9 bases remained unmatched. CDR3 sequence reads: CASSDRTGAGKLFF. CDR3 sequence (DNA): TGTGCCAGCAGTGATAGGACAGGGGCGGGGAAACTGTTTTTT.

V gene TRBV19 combines with J gene TRBJ1-4; TRBD1 matches 8 bases. Germline V gives CDR1 LNHDA, CDR2 SQIVND (reference sequence). Losses at the gene ends were 4 bases for V and 3 bases for J; bases not matched to a gene: 7. The CDR3 consists of 16 residues. In DNA form, the CDR3 reads TGTGCCAGTAGTACCCGGACAGGGCGTTCTAATGAAAAACTGTTTTTT. Translation gives CASSTRTGRSNEKLFF.

The chain couples TRBV2 to TRBJ2-1; D is possibly TRBD1 (7 bases). Trimming left V 5 bases short and J 7 bases short, with 15 bases between. The CDR3 is 14 residues long. Germline lookup yields CDR1 SNHLY and CDR2 FYNNEI. CDR3 in amino acids: CASSRQGGTNEQFF. The CDR3 nucleotides are TGTGCCAGCAGTCGTCAGGGGGGCACGAATGAGCAGTTCTTC.

This chain joins TRBV5-4 and TRBJ2-5; weak D call: TRBD1 (5 bases). The ends were cut back, 0 bases at V and 1 base at J, with 7 bases in the middle. Germline assignment: CDR1 SGHNT and CDR2 YYREEE (reference sequence). The CDR3 covers 14 residues. The CDR3 nucleotides are TGTGCCAGCAGCTTGGTTGACAGCCAAGAGACCCAGTACTTC. Its protein product is CASSLVDSQETQYF.

The J gene is TRBJ2-5, the V gene TRBV2; 13 nucleotides line up with TRBD2. The V gene's germline CDR1 is SNHLY and CDR2 FYNNEI. The CDR3 is made up of 15 amino acids. Trimming cost V 6 bases and J 4 bases; bases outside gene matches: 5. CDR3 residues: CASRLAGGKGETQYF. In nucleotides, the CDR3 is TGTGCCAGCAGACTAGCGGGGGGGAAGGGAGAGACCCAGTACTTC.

This clone has only a few counts. J is TRBJ1-1 and V is TRBV10-2; 7 nucleotides align to TRBD1. From germline, CDR1 is WSHSY and CDR2 SAAADI. V was pared by 7 bases and J by 4 bases, with 6 bases of the junction left unmatched. This CDR3 contains 13 residues. CDR3 region: CASTAGGGTEAFF. For the CDR3, the DNA is TGCGCCAGCACTGCAGGGGGTGGCACTGAAGCTTTCTTT.

The V and J genes are TRBV11-2 and TRBJ1-3; no clear D. Per germline, CDR1 SGHAT and CDR2 FQNNGV. The CDR3 spans 16 residues. Between the trimmed V and J ends, which lost 0 bases and 0 bases, there was a span of 9 bases. CDR3 residues: CASSLDGGISGNTIYF. The CDR3 nucleotides read TGTGCCAGCAGCTTAGATGGAGGGATCTCTGGAAACACCATATATTTT.

The genes are TRBV19 and TRBJ2-2; D possibly corresponds to TRBD1 (5 bases). Germline CDR1 is LNHDA and CDR2 is SQIVND (reference sequence). This CDR3 has 15 amino acids. V lost 6 bases, J lost 2 bases, and 13 bases lay in between. The CDR3 here is CASRTPGSNTGELFF. Written as DNA, the CDR3 is TGTGCCAGTAGGACCCCAGGGTCTAACACCGGGGAGCTGTTTTTT. The full variable domain, its missing parts supplied by reference TRBV19 and TRBJ2-2, is DGGITQSPKYLFRKEGQNVTLSCEQNLNHDAMYWYRQDPGQGLRLIYYSQIVNDFQKGDIAEGYSVSREKKESFPLTVTSAQKNPTAFYLCASRTPGSNTGELFFGEGSRLTVL.

This rearrangement joins TRBV19 to TRBJ1-2; weak D call: TRBD1 (6 bases). This CDR3 spans 16 amino acids. Trimming shortened V by 3 bases and J by 8 bases, and 22 bases separated the two germline ends. Germline V gene lookup returns CDR1 LNHDA and CDR2 SQIVND (reference sequence). DNA of the CDR3: TGTGCCAGTAGTATCCCCCCATCCGGGACACGGAGGGGCTACACCTTC. Its translation is CASSIPPSGTRRGYTF.

The chain joins TRBV4-2 to TRBJ2-1; 7 bases are a match to TRBD2. Per the germline V gene, CDR1 is LGHNA and CDR2 is YNFKEQ. The junction had 2 bases not matched to a gene; V was cut back by 5 bases and J by 7 bases. The CDR3 loop spans 12 amino acids. The CDR3 region is CASSSGGNEQFF. As DNA, the CDR3 is TGTGCCAGCAGCTCCGGGGGGAATGAGCAGTTCTTC.

This chain links TRBV3-1 (or the pseudogene TRBV3-2) with TRBJ1-1; a possible D gene is TRBD1 (6 bases). The ends were cut back, 4 bases at V and 0 bases at J, with 12 bases in the middle. The CDR3 extends over 15 amino acids. CDR1 is LGHDT and CDR2 is YNNKEL in the germline V gene (reference sequence). The CDR3 DNA reads TGTGCCAGCAGCCCTGCCGGGACATTGAACACTGAAGCTTTCTTT. This translates into CASSPAGTLNTEAFF.

The rearrangement joins TRBV5-1 to TRBJ2-1, with D unresolved. The CDR3 spans 13 residues. Germline lookup yields CDR1 SGHRS and CDR2 YFSETQ. Trimming left V 1 base short and J 4 bases short, with 6 bases between. The CDR3, as DNA: TGCGCCAGCAGCTTGCACTTTTACAATGAGCAGTTCTTC. As protein: CASSLHFYNEQFF.

The V call is TRBV23-1, the J call TRBJ2-5; 8 bases map to TRBD1. TRBV23-1 has ORF status, its function being uncertain. CDR3 length equals 14 residues. Trimming cost V 8 bases and J 5 bases; bases outside gene matches: 10. Written as DNA, the CDR3 is TGCGCCAGCGCGACAGGGGTGGGGACGGAGACCCAGTACTTC. This sequence encodes CASATGVGTETQYF.

This clone was detected once. The chain combines TRBV28 with TRBJ1-2; D not certain. V lost 6 bases and J lost 0, with 11 bases in between. This CDR3 is built from 14 residues. Germline-derived CDR1 and CDR2 are MDHEN and SYDVKM. CDR3 sequence reads: CASRPQQSNYGYTF. For the CDR3, the DNA is TGTGCCAGCAGGCCACAGCAGTCTAACTATGGCTACACCTTC.

V usage is TRBV3-1 (or the pseudogene TRBV3-2) and J usage is TRBJ2-5; no clear D. Germline V gene lookup returns CDR1 LGHDT and CDR2 YNNKEL (reference sequence). V lost 4 bases to trimming and J lost 2 bases, with 5 bases between them. The CDR3 consists of 12 residues. The CDR3 DNA reads as TGTGCCAGCAGCCGTCGGCAAGAGACCCAGTACTTC. As protein: CASSRRQETQYF.

The chain uses TRBV7-9 and TRBJ1-4; D might be TRBD1 (5 bases). The ends were cut back, 4 bases at V and 8 bases at J, with 23 bases in the middle. This CDR3 has 17 amino acids. Germline V CDR1 and CDR2: SEHNR, FQNEAQ (reference sequence). CDR3 nucleotides: TGTGCCAGCAGCTCCCAGACAGACCTACTTGACCTGGAAAAACTGTTTTTT. It is translated as CASSSQTDLLDLEKLFF.

The rearrangement links TRBV5-1 to TRBJ2-1; TRBD2 aligns across 9 bases. J was trimmed by 8 bases and V by 4 bases; bases with no gene match: 7. This CDR3 is built from 14 residues. In germline, CDR1 is SGHRS, CDR2 YFSETQ. This CDR3 is CASSTLAGQDEQFF. The CDR3 nucleotides read TGCGCCAGCAGCACGCTAGCGGGGCAGGATGAGCAGTTCTTC. Full variable domain (rest looked up from reference TRBV5-1 and TRBJ2-1): KAGVTQTPRYLIKTRGQQVTLSCSPISGHRSVSWYQQTPGQGLQFLFEYFSETQRNKGNFPGRFSGRQFSNSRSEMNVSTLELGDSALYLCASSTLAGQDEQFFGPGTRLTVL.

V gene TRBV20-1 combines with J gene TRBJ1-2; the D is unclear. The CDR3 runs 10 residues. Trimming cost V 5 bases and J 4 bases, with 5 bases left between them. Germline lookup yields CDR1 DFQATT and CDR2 SNEGSKA (reference sequence). CDR3 loop: CSAPCYGYTF. The CDR3 DNA reads as TGCAGTGCTCCCTGCTATGGCTACACCTTC.

The chain combines TRBV5-4 with TRBJ2-1; TRBD2 matches 7 bases. Germline CDR1 SGHNT, CDR2 YYREEE (reference sequence). The CDR3 runs to 16 residues. J gave up 2 bases and V 4 bases, and 9 bases lay outside the gene matches. Here the CDR3 DNA reads TGTGCCAGCAGCGGCTTTGAGCGGGGTACCTACAATGAGCAGTTCTTC. It translates to CASSGFERGTYNEQFF.

The chain links TRBV30 to TRBJ1-3; 8 nucleotides line up with TRBD1. J gave up 2 bases and V 5 bases, and 5 bases lay outside the gene matches. Germline CDR1 and CDR2: GTSNPN and SVGIG (reference sequence). The CDR3 runs 14 residues. CDR3 DNA: TGTGCCTGGGGACAGGGAGGCACTGGAAACACCATATATTTT. This gives the protein CAWGQGGTGNTIYF.

Only a few counts were recorded for this clone. The chain links TRBV7-9 to TRBJ2-2; tentative D call: TRBD1 (5 bases). V was pared by 1 base and J by 0 bases, with 12 bases between. The CDR3 extends over 17 amino acids. Germline CDR1 SEHNR, CDR2 FQNEAQ (reference sequence). The CDR3: CASSLGLGATNTGELFF. CDR3 bases: TGTGCCAGCAGCTTAGGTCTAGGGGCTACGAACACCGGGGAGCTGTTTTTT.

The rearrangement links TRBV9 to TRBJ2-1; 13 bases map to TRBD2. This CDR3 is 16 amino acids long. CDR1 and CDR2 (germline): SGDLS, YYNGEE. J gave up 3 bases and V 2 bases, and 2 bases lay outside the gene matches. CDR3 protein: CASSVTSGGLYNEQFF. The CDR3 DNA sequence: TGTGCCAGCAGCGTGACTAGCGGGGGGCTCTACAATGAGCAGTTCTTC.

The chain employs TRBV5-1 and TRBJ2-2, with a weak D call TRBD2 (7 bases). Germline V gene data show CDR1 as SGHRS and CDR2 as YFSETQ. The CDR3 has 18 residues. Deletions cut 4 bases from V and 5 bases from J, with 24 bases between. DNA of the CDR3: TGCGCCAGCAGCCCTTACACCCGGGGAGGGGGTAAGACCGGGGAGCTGTTTTTT. Its translation is CASSPYTRGGGKTGELFF.